The 25 T cell receptor beta chains below all came from one sample that was sequenced in a study of blood T cell repertoires in COVID-19. Repertoires were generated with immunoSEQ multiplex PCR, while TCRdb's copy carries only in-frame clones and drops some. The sample records about 160,000 clones, 70% to 90% being singletons. Sequenced sample: peripheral blood. These receptors originate from a man in his sixties who had recovered from COVID-19.

In this sample, this clone turned up once. V gene TRBV19 combines with J gene TRBJ1-5; no reliable D call. V was cut by 1 base and J by 5 bases, with 12 bases left in between. Germline V gene data show CDR1 as LNHDA and CDR2 as SQIVND (reference sequence). CDR3 length: 15 amino acids. DNA for the CDR3: TGTGCCAGTAGTATAGTTTTCGGAGCGGATCAGCCCCAGCATTTT. Its translation is CASSIVFGADQPQHF. The entire variable domain, with the rest obtained from reference TRBV19 and TRBJ1-5, is as follows: DGGITQSPKYLFRKEGQNVTLSCEQNLNHDAMYWYRQDPGQGLRLIYYSQIVNDFQKGDIAEGYSVSREKKESFPLTVTSAQKNPTAFYLCASSIVFGADQPQHFGDGTRLSIL.

V gene TRBV7-2 combines with J gene TRBJ2-7; D is possibly TRBD1 (5 bases). CDR3 size: 12 residues. Germline V lookup: CDR1 SGHTA, CDR2 FQGNSA. The V and J ends lost 6 bases and 6 bases respectively, with 12 bases between them. The CDR3 protein is CASSYYRGEQYF. The CDR3 nucleotides are TGTGCCAGCAGTTATTATAGGGGCGAGCAGTACTTC. Combining the CDR3 with reference TRBV7-2 and TRBJ2-7 gives the whole variable domain GAGVSQSPSNKVTEKGKDVELRCDPISGHTALYWYRQSLGQGLEFLIYFQGNSAPDKSGLPSDRFSAERTGGSVSTLTIQRTQQEDSAVYLCASSYYRGEQYFGPGTRLTVT.

V usage is TRBV5-1 and J usage is TRBJ1-3, with 7 bases aligning to TRBD1. This CDR3 has 13 residues. V lost 4 bases to trimming and J lost 4 bases; unmatched junction nucleotides: 2. From germline, CDR1 is SGHRS and CDR2 YFSETQ. CDR3 DNA: TGCGCCAGCAGCATGGACAGGGGAAACACCATATATTTT. It specifies CASSMDRGNTIYF.

With regard to this clone: The same CDR3 can be traced to other DNA sequences in this sample. The CDR3 nucleotides are TGTGCCAGTAGTATTGGGGGGGGACCCGGGGAGCTGTTTTTT. Its translation: CASSIGGGPGELFF. The chain employs TRBV19 and TRBJ2-2; 7 nucleotides match TRBD2. There are 14 residues in the CDR3. V was pared by 3 bases and J by 6 bases, with 4 bases of the junction left unmatched. The germline V gene encodes CDR1 LNHDA and CDR2 SQIVND (reference sequence). The variable domain in full, with the rest retrieved from reference TRBV19 and TRBJ2-2, is DGGITQSPKYLFRKEGQNVTLSCEQNLNHDAMYWYRQDPGQGLRLIYYSQIVNDFQKGDIAEGYSVSREKKESFPLTVTSAQKNPTAFYLCASSIGGGPGELFFGEGSRLTVL.

The V and J genes are TRBV3-1 (or the pseudogene TRBV3-2) and TRBJ2-5; TRBD1 agrees at 7 bases. The CDR3 contains 16 residues. Germline lookup yields CDR1 LGHDT and CDR2 YNNKEL (reference sequence). After removal of 0 bases from V and 2 bases from J, the junction contained 6 bases not matched to a gene. This CDR3 reads CASSQDLPGQQETQYF. The CDR3 DNA sequence: TGTGCCAGCAGCCAAGATCTACCGGGACAGCAAGAGACCCAGTACTTC.

The chain couples TRBV5-1 to TRBJ2-5; perhaps TRBD1 as D (5 bases). Trimming cost V 2 bases and J 1 base, with 6 bases left between them. CDR3 length equals 13 residues. Germline V CDR1 and CDR2: SGHRS, YFSETQ. This CDR3 is CASSFQGQETQYF. Written as DNA, the CDR3 is TGCGCCAGCAGCTTTCAGGGCCAAGAGACCCAGTACTTC. The full variable domain, rest sourced from reference TRBV5-1 and TRBJ2-5, is KAGVTQTPRYLIKTRGQQVTLSCSPISGHRSVSWYQQTPGQGLQFLFEYFSETQRNKGNFPGRFSGRQFSNSRSEMNVSTLELGDSALYLCASSFQGQETQYFGPGTRLLVL.

J is TRBJ2-5 and V is TRBV3-1 (or the pseudogene TRBV3-2); 10 bases agree with TRBD2. J was trimmed by 13 bases and V by 1 base; bases with no gene match: 6. Per germline, CDR1 LGHDT and CDR2 YNNKEL (reference sequence). The CDR3 has 13 amino acids. This CDR3 is CASSQAPGLAPYF. CDR3 DNA sequence: TGTGCCAGCAGCCAAGCCCCGGGACTAGCGCCGTACTTC.

The rearrangement joins TRBV4-2 to TRBJ2-4; 9 bases match TRBD1. CDR1 is LGHNA and CDR2 is YNFKEQ in the germline V gene. The trim removed 2 bases at V and 7 bases at J, leaving 12 bases unmatched. The CDR3 has 17 residues. CDR3 sequence reads: CASSQPKPRTGVNIQYF. The CDR3 DNA sequence: TGTGCCAGCAGCCAACCAAAACCCCGGACAGGGGTGAACATTCAGTACTTC.

V is TRBV6-1 and J is TRBJ1-4, with D maybe TRBD1 (5 bases). From germline, CDR1 is MNHNS and CDR2 SASEGT. V lost 2 bases and J 6 bases, leaving 13 bases between the germline ends. The CDR3 length is 15 residues. The CDR3 DNA follows: TGTGCCAGCAGTGAACAGGGAGGAGAGTATGAAAAACTGTTTTTT. Protein product: CASSEQGGEYEKLFF.

J is TRBJ1-1 and V is TRBV3-1 (or the pseudogene TRBV3-2); 10 nucleotides match TRBD1. J gave up 5 bases and V 0 bases, and 15 bases lay outside the gene matches. CDR3 length: 19 residues. Germline V gene sequence: CDR1 LGHDT, CDR2 YNNKEL (reference sequence). The DNA for the CDR3 is TGTGCCAGCAGCCAAGAGGGGACAGGGGCCCGTGGGGGGAGGACTGAAGCTTTCTTT. Its protein is CASSQEGTGARGGRTEAFF.

The CDR3: CASSYRYHSPLHF. CDR3 in DNA: TGTGCCAGCAGCTACCGGTACCATTCACCCCTCCACTTT. This sequence joins TRBV7-9 and TRBJ1-6, with unresolved D. This CDR3 contains 13 residues. Trimming cost V 4 bases and J 8 bases, with 9 bases left between them. Germline V gene lookup returns CDR1 SEHNR and CDR2 FQNEAQ (reference sequence).

The chain couples TRBV7-9 to TRBJ2-7, with D uncertain. V was clipped by 5 bases and J by 4 bases, with 18 bases between them. Germline CDR1 is SEHNR and CDR2 is FQNEAQ (reference sequence). The CDR3 extends over 15 amino acids. The CDR3 DNA follows: TGTGCCAGCAGCCCCGTAATATTATCCTCTTACGAGCAGTACTTC. Encoded protein: CASSPVILSSYEQYF.

This clone was counted only a few times. This chain connects TRBV7-9 to TRBJ2-3, with TRBD1 as a possible D gene (6 bases). CDR1 is SEHNR and CDR2 is FQNEAQ in the germline V gene (reference sequence). V was pared by 6 bases and J by 2 bases, with 15 bases between. The CDR3 loop spans 15 amino acids. The CDR3: CASSTTGSSTDTQYF. CDR3 nucleotides: TGTGCCAGCAGTACAACAGGGAGTTCCACAGATACGCAGTATTTT.

V and J are TRBV6-2 or TRBV6-3 and TRBJ2-5, with D possibly being TRBD2 (5 bases). Trimming pared 2 bases from V and 5 bases from J, leaving 12 bases between. The CDR3 contains 14 residues. Germline V gene sequence: CDR1 MNHEY, CDR2 SVGEGT. For the CDR3, the DNA is TGTGCCAGCAGTTACCGGACTTCGTTGGAGACCCAGTACTTC. Amino acids: CASSYRTSLETQYF.

The rearrangement joins TRBV7-2 to TRBJ1-2, with TRBD1 as a possible D gene (6 bases). Trimming left V 5 bases short and J 2 bases short, with 12 bases between. Germline lookup yields CDR1 SGHTA and CDR2 FQGNSA. CDR3 size: 14 residues. The CDR3, as DNA: TGTGCCAGCAGCGCCAGGGGTTCCAACTATGGCTACACCTTC. It is translated as CASSARGSNYGYTF.

The V call is TRBV5-1, the J call TRBJ2-7; 7 bases are shared with TRBD1. CDR1 is SGHRS and CDR2 is YFSETQ in the germline V gene. CDR3 length equals 13 residues. V gave up 4 bases and J gave up 5 bases; unmatched junction bases: 6. In nucleotides, the CDR3 is TGCGCCAGCAGCGTGACAGGGAATGACGAGCAGTACTTC. Its translation is CASSVTGNDEQYF. The full variable domain, its missing parts supplied by reference TRBV5-1 and TRBJ2-7, is KAGVTQTPRYLIKTRGQQVTLSCSPISGHRSVSWYQQTPGQGLQFLFEYFSETQRNKGNFPGRFSGRQFSNSRSEMNVSTLELGDSALYLCASSVTGNDEQYFGPGTRLTVT.

The rearrangement uses TRBV5-6 and TRBJ1-5; unclear D gene. CDR3 size: 16 residues. Germline V lookup: CDR1 SGHDT, CDR2 YYEEEE. Trimming shortened V by 0 bases and J by 4 bases, and 14 bases separated the two germline ends. This chain's CDR3 is CASSLGGRYRNQPQHF. The DNA of the CDR3 is TGTGCCAGCAGCTTGGGAGGGAGGTATCGAAATCAGCCCCAGCATTTT.

The CDR3 DNA sequence: TGTGCCAGCAGCTTGGTAGAGGACAGGGTCGGAAACACCATATATTTT. It specifies CASSLVEDRVGNTIYF. This rearrangement joins TRBV5-4 to TRBJ1-3; 8 bases fit TRBD1. CDR3 size: 16 residues. V lost 0 bases, J lost 4 bases, and 6 bases stayed unmatched. Germline CDR1 SGHNT, CDR2 YYREEE (reference sequence).

The chain carries TRBV2 and TRBJ2-5; TRBD2 might be the D (5 bases). CDR1 SNHLY and CDR2 FYNNEI come from the germline V gene. CDR3 size: 14 residues. Between the trimmed V and J ends, which lost 8 bases and 5 bases, there was a span of 18 bases. The CDR3 DNA reads TGTGCCAGCGCGCGGGCCCCCGGTAGGGAGACCCAGTACTTC. This translates into CASARAPGRETQYF. Using reference TRBV2 and TRBJ2-5 for the parts outside the CDR3, the full variable domain is EPEVTQTPSHQVTQMGQEVILRCVPISNHLYFYWYRQILGQKVEFLVSFYNNEISEKSEIFDDQFSVERPDGSNFTLKIRSTKLEDSAMYFCASARAPGRETQYFGPGTRLLVL.

J is TRBJ2-5 and V is TRBV11-2, with 12 nucleotides matching TRBD2. This CDR3 has 16 residues. V lost 3 bases and J lost 5; bases outside the gene matches: 7. CDR1 is SGHAT, CDR2 FQNNGV, per germline. CDR3: CASSFGLAGMRETQYF. The CDR3 DNA is TGTGCCAGCAGCTTCGGACTAGCGGGGATGAGGGAGACCCAGTACTTC.

The chain employs TRBV19 and TRBJ2-3; 8 nucleotides match TRBD2. The CDR3 sequence is 13 residues long. Germline V lookup: CDR1 LNHDA, CDR2 SQIVND (reference sequence). Unmatched junction bases numbered 6, after V lost 7 bases and J lost 6 bases. The CDR3, as DNA: TGTGCCAGTAACAGAGCGGGGGTGGATACGCAGTATTTT. Protein product: CASNRAGVDTQYF.

V is TRBV6-2 or TRBV6-3 and J is TRBJ1-6, with 7 bases matching TRBD1. The V gene end was trimmed by 6 bases and the J gene end by 4 bases; junction bases not matched to a gene: 6. Germline loops: CDR1 MNHEY, CDR2 SVGEGT. This CDR3 spans 15 amino acids. DNA for the CDR3: TGTGCCAGCAGCCTACCGGGACAGTATAATTCACCCCTCCACTTT. It yields the protein CASSLPGQYNSPLHF.

This rearrangement joins TRBV7-2 to TRBJ1-2, with 11 bases fitting TRBD1. Trimming at V came to 4 bases and at J to 3 bases, leaving 10 bases not matched to a gene. Germline loops: CDR1 SGHTA, CDR2 FQGNSA. The CDR3 runs to 17 residues. CDR3 DNA sequence: TGTGCCAGCAGCTCCCGGACAGGGGGCGAAGTTGACTATGGCTACACCTTC. Encoded protein: CASSSRTGGEVDYGYTF. Together with reference TRBV7-2 and TRBJ1-2, the CDR3 gives the full variable domain: GAGVSQSPSNKVTEKGKDVELRCDPISGHTALYWYRQSLGQGLEFLIYFQGNSAPDKSGLPSDRFSAERTGGSVSTLTIQRTQQEDSAVYLCASSSRTGGEVDYGYTFGSGTRLTVV.

This clone was detected once. J is TRBJ2-6 and V is TRBV3-1 (or the pseudogene TRBV3-2), with TRBD1 matching over 8 bases. The CDR3 length is 15 residues. The V segment lost 7 bases and the J segment 2 bases; nucleotides outside the gene matches: 4. From germline, CDR1 is LGHDT and CDR2 YNNKEL (reference sequence). The CDR3 sequence: CASTDRVPGANVLTF. CDR3 in DNA: TGTGCCAGCACGGACAGGGTACCTGGGGCCAACGTCCTGACTTTC.

The chain has TRBV19 and TRBJ1-1, with 7 bases matching TRBD1. Trimming removed 7 bases from V and 4 bases from J; junction bases left unmatched: 6. The germline gives CDR1 LNHDA, CDR2 SQIVND (reference sequence). CDR3 length equals 13 residues. The CDR3 DNA follows: TGTGCCAGTACCCACAGGGGTGGCACTGAAGCTTTCTTT. It is translated as CASTHRGGTEAFF.